This T cell receptor (beta chain) comes out of a study of cytomegalovirus exposure and HLA in healthy donors. With 60 Vbeta and 13 Jbeta primers, the PCR was carried out. TCRdb keeps only in-frame clones here, not all; method: immunoSEQ multiplex PCR. Of about 240,000 clones listed, approximately 85% are singletons. Details on this clone: Its target is not known.

The CDR3 sequence is 16 residues long. Trimming removed 1 base at V and 1 base at J, with 11 bases between. CDR1 and CDR2 (germline): MGHDK, SYGVNS. General study results and limits: In a later analysis, parvovirus B19, influenza, CMV and Epstein-Barr virus appeared linked to several top co-occurrence clusters. The authors judged a highly shared variant cluster likely a sequencing artifact. The classifier reportedly diagnosed cytomegalovirus status with high sensitivity and specificity.

The chain carries TRBV25-1 and TRBJ2-4; D is possibly TRBD2 (7 bases). The sequencing input was PBMCs. The clonotype comes from a girl aged 2 to 10 in good health and CMV-seronegative. CDR3: CASSEWGGGAKNIQYF. CDR3 in DNA: TGTGCCAGCAGTGAATGGGGAGGGGGGGCCAAAAACATTCAGTACTTC.